Listed below are T cell receptor beta chains from one sample, sequenced in a study of Graves' ophthalmopathy and Graves' hyperthyroidism. TCRdb used MiXCR to reprocess the multiplex PCR reads, holding one entry per CDR3 protein. The data show approximately 160,000 distinct CDR3 sequences, more than 30% seen once. Sequenced sample: peripheral blood. The source of these receptors is a woman aged 40 to 50 with Graves' ophthalmopathy. Each CDR3 is given with its conserved first and last residue. D genes are given only for firm matches. The size field is filled for only some rows; it gives once, few, many or a size class.

>.|TRBV12-3/TRBV12-4|many|TRBJ1-1
CASTLRRGLWTEAFF
TGTGCCAGCACTCTGCGGCGGGGGCTTTGGACTGAAGCTTTCTTT
>.|TRBV6-2/TRBV6-3|.|TRBJ1-1
CASSLGGSDTEAFF
TGTGCCAGCAGCCTCGGGGGGTCTGACACTGAAGCTTTCTTT
>.|TRBV6-2/TRBV6-3|.|TRBJ1-5
CASTDWASGGAEPQHF
TGTGCCAGCACTGACTGGGCGTCGGGGGGCGCGGAGCCCCAGCATTTT
>.|TRBV7-8|.|TRBJ2-7
CASRQLGGTSPYEQYF
TGTGCCAGCCGACAGTTGGGCGGGACGTCACCCTACGAGCAGTACTTC
>.|TRBV11-1|many|TRBJ2-5
CASSPGYQETQYF
TGTGCCAGCAGCCCCGGGTACCAAGAGACCCAGTACTTC
>.|TRBV6-2/TRBV6-3|.|TRBJ2-2
CASTTTDTGELFF
TGTGCCAGCACCACGACTGACACCGGGGAGCTGTTTTTT
>.|TRBV28|many|TRBJ2-3
CASSPFTRGGDTQYF
TGTGCCAGCAGCCCCTTTACTAGGGGCGGGGATACGCAGTATTTT
>.|TRBV3-1|many|TRBJ1-5
CASSQDPNQPQHF
TGTGCCAGCAGCCAAGATCCTAATCAGCCCCAGCATTTT
>.|TRBV10-3|many|TRBJ2-5
CAISEGNEPKTQYF
TGTGCCATCAGTGAAGGGAATGAGCCGAAGACCCAGTACTTC
>.|TRBV6-5|many|TRBJ2-7
CASSSVRGAYEQYF
TGTGCCAGCAGTTCGGTCAGGGGGGCGTACGAGCAGTACTTC
>TRBD2|TRBV29-1|many|TRBJ2-2
CSVGSGTNTGELFF
TGCAGCGTTGGCAGCGGGACGAACACCGGGGAGCTGTTTTTT
>.|TRBV7-9|.|TRBJ1-6
CASSLPFPYNSPLHF
TGTGCCAGCAGCCTCCCTTTCCCCTATAATTCACCCCTCCACTTT
>TRBD1|TRBV7-2|many|TRBJ1-5
CASSLAGRGTNQPQHF
TGTGCCAGCAGCTTAGCAGGCAGGGGGACCAATCAGCCCCAGCATTTT
>.|TRBV2|.|TRBJ2-5
CASRVLARYQETQYF
TGTGCCAGCAGGGTACTAGCCCGGTACCAAGAGACCCAGTACTTC
>.|TRBV6-2/TRBV6-3|many|TRBJ1-1
CASSRQVDSPMNTEAFF
TGTGCCAGCAGCCGCCAGGTCGACAGTCCTATGAACACTGAAGCTTTCTTT
>TRBD1|TRBV27|many|TRBJ2-7
CASSFQQGAPLGEQYF
TGTGCCAGCAGTTTTCAACAGGGGGCTCCCTTGGGAGAGCAGTACTTC
>TRBD2|TRBV6-2/TRBV6-3|many|TRBJ2-7
CASSWPLTGSGGPYEQYF
TGTGCCAGCAGTTGGCCCCTGACCGGCAGCGGGGGACCCTACGAGCAGTACTTC
>.|TRBV5-1|many|TRBJ2-7
CASSLVPYEQYF
TGCGCCAGCAGCCTAGTCCCCTACGAGCAGTACTTC
>TRBD1|TRBV12-3/TRBV12-4|many|TRBJ2-5
CASSSRTGRPETQYF
TGTGCCAGCAGTTCCAGGACAGGGAGGCCGGAGACCCAGTACTTC
>TRBD1|TRBV4-1|many|TRBJ2-3
CASSQGGQGATDTQYF
TGCGCCAGCAGCCAAGGAGGACAGGGGGCAACAGATACGCAGTATTTT
>.|TRBV11-1|many|TRBJ1-3
CASSLTGTGNTIYF
TGTGCCAGCAGCTTAACAGGGACTGGAAACACCATATATTTT
>.|TRBV6-5|many|TRBJ1-6
CASRPTGGSGVSPLHF
TGTGCCAGCAGACCCACAGGAGGCTCGGGAGTTTCACCCCTCCACTTT
>.|TRBV19|many|TRBJ1-5
CASSIEGYSNQPQHF
TGTGCCAGTAGTATAGAGGGGTATAGCAATCAGCCCCAGCATTTT
>TRBD1|TRBV6-1|.|TRBJ1-1
CASSPPGQLNTEAFF
TGTGCCAGCAGTCCCCCGGGACAGTTGAACACTGAAGCTTTCTTT
>TRBD1|TRBV20-1|many|TRBJ2-5
CSARDLTGQETQYF
TGCAGTGCTAGAGATCTGACAGGGCAAGAGACCCAGTACTTC
>TRBD1|TRBV12-3/TRBV12-4|.|TRBJ1-6
CASSSGQGATPLHF
TGTGCCAGCAGTTCGGGACAGGGGGCAACACCCCTCCACTTT
>.|TRBV6-2/TRBV6-3|.|TRBJ2-5
CASCRGGETQYF
TGTGCCAGCTGTCGGGGTGGAGAGACCCAGTACTTC
>.|TRBV6-2/TRBV6-3|.|TRBJ2-4
CASSPQSPGTGIGTKNIQYF
TGTGCCAGCAGTCCCCAAAGTCCCGGGACGGGGATCGGAACCAAAAACATTCAGTACTTC
>.|TRBV6-5|many|TRBJ2-7
CASSYTGDGTYEQYF
TGTGCCAGCAGTTACACCGGGGACGGAACCTACGAGCAGTACTTC
>.|TRBV2|.|TRBJ2-5
CASRGGLAETQYF
TGTGCCAGCAGGGGGGGGCTGGCGGAGACCCAGTACTTC
>.|TRBV28|many|TRBJ1-2
CASSFARGVYGYTF
TGTGCCAGCAGTTTTGCGAGGGGCGTCTATGGCTACACCTTC
>TRBD2|TRBV19|many|TRBJ2-6
CASSVSGGSGANVLTF
TGTGCCAGTAGTGTTAGCGGGGGTTCTGGGGCCAACGTCCTGACTTTC
>.|TRBV2|many|TRBJ1-6
CASSEDVERPNSPLHF
TGTGCCAGCAGTGAAGACGTCGAGAGACCTAATTCACCCCTCCACTTT
>.|TRBV6-2/TRBV6-3|many|TRBJ2-2
CASSYPTRNTGELFF
TGTGCCAGCAGTTACCCAACTAGAAACACCGGGGAGCTGTTTTTT
>TRBD1|TRBV19|.|TRBJ2-7
CASSAPGQGTYEQYF
TGTGCCAGTAGTGCCCCGGGACAGGGAACCTACGAGCAGTACTTC
>.|TRBV7-3|many|TRBJ2-7
CASSLTGGVPYEQYF
TGTGCCAGCAGCTTAACGGGCGGTGTCCCCTACGAGCAGTACTTC
>.|TRBV7-8|.|TRBJ2-5
CASSLRPVGEDVGETQYF
TGTGCCAGCAGCCTCCGTCCCGTCGGGGAGGATGTTGGGGAGACCCAGTACTTC
>.|TRBV6-1|.|TRBJ1-2
CASSPGTSYGYTF
TGTGCCAGCAGTCCCGGGACTAGCTATGGCTACACCTTC
>.|TRBV6-5|many|TRBJ2-7
CASYSTYEQYF
TGTGCCAGCTACAGCACCTACGAGCAGTACTTC
>TRBD1|TRBV6-5|many|TRBJ1-1
CASGHGQDGKLSTEAFF
TGTGCCAGCGGCCACGGACAGGATGGAAAACTGAGCACTGAAGCTTTCTTT
>.|TRBV5-7|many|TRBJ1-2
CASSLDGTPLYYGYTF
TGTGCCAGCAGCTTGGATGGTACACCTCTGTACTATGGCTACACCTTC
>TRBD1|TRBV6-5|many|TRBJ2-7
CASSYSDREYEQYF
TGTGCCAGCAGTTACTCAGACAGGGAGTACGAGCAGTACTTC
>TRBD1|TRBV12-3/TRBV12-4|.|TRBJ1-2
CASSEGQVRYTF
TGTGCCAGCAGTGAAGGACAGGTGCGCTACACCTTC
>.|TRBV3-1|many|TRBJ1-3
CASSQDRGLTNTIYF
TGTGCCAGCAGCCAAGATCGGGGATTGACTAACACCATATATTTT
>.|TRBV7-2|.|TRBJ1-1
CASSLEEFTEAFF
TGTGCCAGCAGCTTGGAAGAGTTCACTGAAGCTTTCTTT
>TRBD1|TRBV30|many|TRBJ2-4
CAWSRPGGPKNIQYF
TGTGCCTGGAGTCGTCCAGGGGGCCCCAAAAACATTCAGTACTTC
>.|TRBV20-1|many|TRBJ1-2
CSASQQLRLGGYTF
TGCAGTGCTAGTCAACAGTTGAGGCTGGGTGGCTACACCTTC
>.|TRBV11-1|.|TRBJ1-1
CASSLGQGMNTEAFF
TGTGCCAGCAGCTTAGGCCAGGGGATGAACACTGAAGCTTTCTTT
>.|TRBV6-2/TRBV6-3|.|TRBJ1-2
CASSSGTNYGYTF
TGTGCCAGCAGTTCAGGGACCAACTATGGCTACACCTTC
>TRBD1|TRBV6-2/TRBV6-3|.|TRBJ1-5
CASSYVLGQGTNPPQHF
TGTGCCAGCAGTTACGTGTTGGGACAGGGGACTAATCCGCCCCAGCATTTT